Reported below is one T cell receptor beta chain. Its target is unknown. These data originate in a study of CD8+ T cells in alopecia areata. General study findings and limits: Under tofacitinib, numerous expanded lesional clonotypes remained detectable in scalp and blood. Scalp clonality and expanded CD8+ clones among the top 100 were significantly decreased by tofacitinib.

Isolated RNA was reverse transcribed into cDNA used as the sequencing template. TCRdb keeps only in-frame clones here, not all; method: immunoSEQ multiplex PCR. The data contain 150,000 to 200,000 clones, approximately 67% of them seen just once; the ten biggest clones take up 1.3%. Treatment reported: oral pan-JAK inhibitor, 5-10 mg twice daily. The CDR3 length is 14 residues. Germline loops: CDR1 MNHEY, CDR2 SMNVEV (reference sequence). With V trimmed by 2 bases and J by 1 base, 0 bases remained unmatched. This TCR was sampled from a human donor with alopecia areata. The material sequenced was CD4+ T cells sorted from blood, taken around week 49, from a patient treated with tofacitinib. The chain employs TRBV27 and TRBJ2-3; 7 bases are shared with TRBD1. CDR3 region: CASSLGTGTDTQYF. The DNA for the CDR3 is TGTGCCAGCAGTTTAGGGACAGGCACAGATACGCAGTATTTT.